Listed here are 20 T cell receptor beta chains from one sample, sequenced in a study of blood T cell repertoires in COVID-19. Data came from immunoSEQ multiplex PCR; TCRdb stores just in-frame clones and leaves some out. The profile shows fewer than 700,000 clones, about 89% of them singletons. Material: peripheral blood. These receptors all stem from a woman aged 50 to 65 with COVID-19, enrolled during active disease.

The chain links TRBV2 to TRBJ2-7; TRBD1 aligns across 7 bases. The V gene's germline CDR1 is SNHLY and CDR2 FYNNEI. Losses at the gene ends were 2 bases for V and 3 bases for J; bases not matched to a gene: 7. The CDR3 sequence is 15 residues long. In DNA form, the CDR3 reads TGTGCCAGCAGTGAACAAGGGACAGCAGACTACGAGCAGTACTTC. Amino acids: CASSEQGTADYEQYF.

J is TRBJ1-1 and V is TRBV11-2; D gene uncertain. V was shortened by 0 bases and J by 0 bases, with 8 bases between the two germline ends. The germline V gene encodes CDR1 SGHAT and CDR2 FQNNGV. There are 15 residues in the CDR3. The DNA of the CDR3 is TGTGCCAGCAGCTTAGAAAGAGCGTTGAACACTGAAGCTTTCTTT. Translation gives CASSLERALNTEAFF.

This clone turned up a few times. The chain carries TRBV24-1 and TRBJ2-3; 10 nucleotides agree with TRBD1. CDR1 KGHDR and CDR2 SFDVKD come from the germline V gene. This CDR3 is 16 amino acids long. V shed 4 bases, J shed 6 bases, and the junction held 9 bases outside the gene matches. CDR3 in amino acids: CATSDPGTGESDTQYF. The DNA for the CDR3 is TGTGCCACCAGTGACCCCGGGACAGGGGAATCGGATACGCAGTATTTT.

The chain employs TRBV11-2 and TRBJ2-7; 8 bases agree with TRBD1. The length of the CDR3 is 14 residues. V dropped 1 base and J dropped 1; count of bases not matched to a gene: 0. Germline lookup yields CDR1 SGHAT and CDR2 FQNNGV. For the CDR3, the DNA is TGTGCCAGCAGCTTAGGGACAGGGTCCTACGAGCAGTACTTC. Its protein product is CASSLGTGSYEQYF.

The V gene is TRBV2, the J gene TRBJ2-7; a weak D match, TRBD2 (8 bases). The V gene lost 8 bases and the J gene lost 8 bases, with 16 bases spanning the gap. Looked up from germline, CDR1 is SNHLY and CDR2 is FYNNEI. This CDR3 region has 12 residues. CDR3 in DNA: TGTGCCAGCGGTAGCGGGACAGAAAAGCAGTACTTC. This encodes CASGSGTEKQYF.

The chain is built from TRBV7-8 and TRBJ2-7, with 10 nucleotides matching TRBD1. From germline, CDR1 is SGHVS and CDR2 FQNEAQ. With 5 bases clipped from V and 5 bases from J, the junction kept 9 bases outside the gene matches. The CDR3 contains 15 residues. The CDR3 bases are TGTGCCAGCAGCGCCGACAGGGGGCGTACCCACGAGCAGTACTTC. Translation: CASSADRGRTHEQYF.

The rearrangement links TRBV7-9 to TRBJ1-4; D is unresolved. The CDR3 contains 15 residues. CDR1 and CDR2 (germline): SEHNR, FQNEAQ (reference sequence). The V gene lost 0 bases and the J gene lost 8 bases, with 13 bases spanning the gap. CDR3 DNA sequence: TGTGCCAGCAGCTTAGCGGTTCGGGAGCGGGAAAAACTGTTTTTT. This translates into CASSLAVREREKLFF.

The chain combines TRBV7-9 with TRBJ2-2, with D uncertain. This CDR3 is built from 13 residues. Germline V gene data show CDR1 as SEHNR and CDR2 as FQNEAQ (reference sequence). Between the trimmed V and J ends, which lost 5 bases and 3 bases, there was a span of 7 bases. This CDR3 is CASSDGYTGELFF. The CDR3, as DNA: TGTGCCAGCAGCGACGGGTACACCGGGGAGCTGTTTTTT.

This chain joins TRBV24-1 and TRBJ1-2, with 9 bases identical to TRBD1. The junction had 10 bases not matched to a gene; V was cut back by 1 base and J by 5 bases. Germline loops: CDR1 KGHDR, CDR2 SFDVKD. The CDR3 is made up of 17 amino acids. CDR3 loop: CATSDFATGGGIYGYTF. CDR3 DNA sequence: TGTGCCACCAGTGATTTCGCAACAGGGGGCGGTATTTATGGCTACACCTTC.

To note about this clone: This CDR3 is also generated by other DNA sequences in the sample. The chain is built from TRBV5-1 and TRBJ1-3; D unresolved. This CDR3 comprises 14 residues. V was trimmed by 4 bases and J by 0 bases, leaving 8 bases between them. From germline, CDR1 is SGHRS and CDR2 YFSETQ. CDR3 DNA: TGCGCCAGCAGCCTCGAGGGCTCTGGAAACACCATATATTTT. It specifies CASSLEGSGNTIYF.

The rearrangement uses TRBV18 and TRBJ2-3; 9 positions match TRBD1. With 0 bases clipped from V and 2 bases from J, the junction kept 6 bases outside the gene matches. Germline CDR1 is KGHSH and CDR2 is LQKENI. The CDR3 loop spans 17 amino acids. The CDR3 bases are TGTGCCAGCTCACCACCCCGACAGGGGGGACACACAGATACGCAGTATTTT. Translation: CASSPPRQGGHTDTQYF. Together with reference TRBV18 and TRBJ2-3, the CDR3 gives the full variable domain: NAGVMQNPRHLVRRRGQEARLRCSPMKGHSHVYWYRQLPEEGLKFMVYLQKENIIDESGMPKERFSAEFPKEGPSILRIQQVVRGDSAAYFCASSPPRQGGHTDTQYFGPGTRLTVL.

This sequence joins TRBV7-2 and TRBJ1-3, with D perhaps matching TRBD1 (5 bases). The CDR3 totals 14 residues. Germline CDR1 is SGHTA and CDR2 is FQGNSA. The ends were cut back, 5 bases at V and 3 bases at J, with 11 bases in the middle. The CDR3 DNA follows: TGTGCCAGCAGCCCAGGGCTGTATGGAAACACCATATATTTT. This sequence encodes CASSPGLYGNTIYF.

The gene calls are TRBV10-3 and TRBJ1-3, with D perhaps matching TRBD1 (5 bases). Trimming pared 3 bases from V and 3 bases from J, leaving 12 bases between. Germline CDR1 ENHRY, CDR2 SYGVKD. The CDR3 totals 15 residues. CDR3 DNA sequence: TGTGCCATCAGTGATCGGACAAAGGGTGGAAACACCATATATTTT. Its translation is CAISDRTKGGNTIYF.

The chain uses TRBV7-8 and TRBJ2-1, with a weak D call TRBD2 (7 bases). CDR1 is SGHVS, CDR2 FQNEAQ, per germline. The ends were cut back, 1 base at V and 10 bases at J, with 14 bases in the middle. There are 14 residues in the CDR3. CDR3 amino acids: CASSLDGGAREQFF. The CDR3, as DNA: TGTGCCAGCAGCTTAGATGGGGGGGCCAGGGAGCAGTTCTTC.

V gene TRBV29-1 combines with J gene TRBJ2-2; 9 nucleotides align to TRBD1. Trimming removed 7 bases from V and 5 bases from J; junction bases left unmatched: 14. Germline V gene sequence: CDR1 SQVTM, CDR2 ANQGSEA. The CDR3 is 16 residues long. CDR3 residues: CSAIGSWTGVTGELFF. The CDR3, as DNA: TGCAGCGCCATCGGCTCGTGGACAGGGGTGACCGGGGAGCTGTTTTTT.

This clone showed up just once. The rearrangement links TRBV5-4 to TRBJ1-3; 7 nucleotides match TRBD1. This CDR3 has 14 residues. With 3 bases clipped from V and 3 bases from J, the junction kept 3 bases outside the gene matches. Germline CDR1 reads SGHNT; CDR2 reads YYREEE (reference sequence). The CDR3 reads CASSWDSVGNTIYF. CDR3 bases: TGTGCCAGCAGCTGGGACAGCGTTGGAAACACCATATATTTT.

The chain recombines TRBV27 with TRBJ1-6; D remains unclear. V was shortened by 6 bases and J by 9 bases, with 15 bases between the two germline ends. The CDR3 extends over 14 amino acids. Germline V gives CDR1 MNHEY, CDR2 SMNVEV (reference sequence). CDR3 coding DNA: TGTGCCAGCAGACTGAACACGGCGGGTTCACCCCTCCACTTT. This gives the protein CASRLNTAGSPLHF.

V and J are TRBV5-1 and TRBJ2-7; 12 bases line up with TRBD2. Germline assignment: CDR1 SGHRS and CDR2 YFSETQ. Losses at the gene ends were 6 bases for V and 4 bases for J; bases not matched to a gene: 5. This CDR3 has 14 residues. CDR3 nucleotide sequence: TGCGCCAGCACGACTAGCGGGGGACCATACGAGCAGTACTTC. It translates to CASTTSGGPYEQYF.

The chain uses TRBV29-1 and TRBJ1-2; 9 bases are shared with TRBD1. The V gene's germline CDR1 is SQVTM and CDR2 ANQGSEA. CDR3 size: 12 residues. Losses at the gene ends were 6 bases for V and 8 bases for J; bases not matched to a gene: 7. This chain's CDR3 is CSVTGTGSGYTF. In nucleotides, the CDR3 is TGCAGCGTGACCGGGACAGGGAGCGGCTACACCTTC.

V usage is TRBV6-5 and J usage is TRBJ1-2; D is undetermined. V gave up 0 bases and J gave up 8 bases, with 10 bases separating them. CDR3 length equals 13 residues. Germline V gene sequence: CDR1 MNHEY, CDR2 SVGAGI. CDR3 DNA sequence: TGTGCCAGCAGTTACTCAGTTCACGGGGGCTACACCTTC. It encodes CASSYSVHGGYTF.